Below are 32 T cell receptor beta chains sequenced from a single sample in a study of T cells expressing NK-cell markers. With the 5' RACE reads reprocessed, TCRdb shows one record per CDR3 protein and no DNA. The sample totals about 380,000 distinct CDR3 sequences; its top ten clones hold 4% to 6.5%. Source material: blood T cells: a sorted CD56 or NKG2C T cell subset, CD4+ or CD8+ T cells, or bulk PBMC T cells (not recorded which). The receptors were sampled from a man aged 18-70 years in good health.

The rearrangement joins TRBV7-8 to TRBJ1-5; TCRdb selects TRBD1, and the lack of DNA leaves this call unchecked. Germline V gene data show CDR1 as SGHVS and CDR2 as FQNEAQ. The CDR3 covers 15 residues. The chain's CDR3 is CASSLRDRPGQPQHF.

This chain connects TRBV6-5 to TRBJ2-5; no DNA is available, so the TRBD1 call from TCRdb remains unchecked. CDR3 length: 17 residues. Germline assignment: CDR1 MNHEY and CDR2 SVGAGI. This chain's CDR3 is CASSSARAGTHQETQYF.

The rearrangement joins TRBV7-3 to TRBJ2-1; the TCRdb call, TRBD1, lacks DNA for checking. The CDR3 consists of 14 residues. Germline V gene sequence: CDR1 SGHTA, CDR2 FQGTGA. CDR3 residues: CASTQSPGVNEQFF.

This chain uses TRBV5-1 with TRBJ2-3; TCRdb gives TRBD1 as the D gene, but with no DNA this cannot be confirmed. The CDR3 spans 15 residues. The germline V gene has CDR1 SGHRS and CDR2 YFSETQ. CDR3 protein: CASSVDSVVTDTQYF.

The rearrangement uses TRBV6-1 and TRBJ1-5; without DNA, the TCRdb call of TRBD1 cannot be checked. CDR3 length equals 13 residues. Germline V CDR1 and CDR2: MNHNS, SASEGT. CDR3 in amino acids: CASSETPGQPQHF.

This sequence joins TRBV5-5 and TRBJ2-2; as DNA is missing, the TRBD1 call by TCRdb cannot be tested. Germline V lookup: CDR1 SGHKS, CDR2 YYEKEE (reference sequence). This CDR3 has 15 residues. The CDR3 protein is CASSWSRQGHGELFF.

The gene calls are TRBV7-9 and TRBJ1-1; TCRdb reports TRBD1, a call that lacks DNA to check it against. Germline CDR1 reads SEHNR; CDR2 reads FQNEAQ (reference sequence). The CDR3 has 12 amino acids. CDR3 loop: CASSPGGQKAFF. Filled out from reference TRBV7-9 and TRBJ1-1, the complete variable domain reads DTGVSQNPRHKITKRGQNVTFRCDPISEHNRLYWYRQTLGQGPEFLTYFQNEAQLEKSRLLSDRFSAERPKGSFSTLEIQRTEQGDSAMYLCASSPGGQKAFFGQGTRLTVV.

CDR3 protein: CASRPRTGPSNQPQHF. The chain is built from TRBV27 and TRBJ1-5; TCRdb reports TRBD1, a call that lacks DNA to check it against. Germline V lookup: CDR1 MNHEY, CDR2 SMNVEV (reference sequence). The CDR3 extends over 16 amino acids.

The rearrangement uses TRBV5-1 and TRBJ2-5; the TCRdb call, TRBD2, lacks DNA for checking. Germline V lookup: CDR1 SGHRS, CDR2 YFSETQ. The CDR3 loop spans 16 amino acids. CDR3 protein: CASSPTPSSGGETQYF.

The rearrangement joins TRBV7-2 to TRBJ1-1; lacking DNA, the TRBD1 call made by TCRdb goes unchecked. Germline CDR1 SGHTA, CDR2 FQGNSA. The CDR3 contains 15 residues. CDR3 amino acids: CASSLNTRTLAEAFF.

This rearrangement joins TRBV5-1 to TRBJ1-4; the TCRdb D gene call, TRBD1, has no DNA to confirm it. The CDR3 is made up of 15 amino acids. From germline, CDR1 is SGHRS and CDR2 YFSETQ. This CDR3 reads CASSHGTGIDEKLFF.

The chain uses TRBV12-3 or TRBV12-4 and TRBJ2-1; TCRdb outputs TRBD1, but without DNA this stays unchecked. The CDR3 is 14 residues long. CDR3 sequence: CASSFRGTQNEQFF.

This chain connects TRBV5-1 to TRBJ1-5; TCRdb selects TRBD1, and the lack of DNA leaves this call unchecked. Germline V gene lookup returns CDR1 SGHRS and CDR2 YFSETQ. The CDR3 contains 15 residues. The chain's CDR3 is CASSLEGARSQPQHF.

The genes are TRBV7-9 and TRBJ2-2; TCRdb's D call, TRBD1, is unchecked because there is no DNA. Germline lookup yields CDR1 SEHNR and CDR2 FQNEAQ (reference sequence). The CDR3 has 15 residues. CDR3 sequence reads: CASWRLDSPPGELFF.

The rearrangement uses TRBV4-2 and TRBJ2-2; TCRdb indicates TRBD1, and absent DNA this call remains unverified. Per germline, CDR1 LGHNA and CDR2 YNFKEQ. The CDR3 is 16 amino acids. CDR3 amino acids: CASSPQGGYETGELFF.

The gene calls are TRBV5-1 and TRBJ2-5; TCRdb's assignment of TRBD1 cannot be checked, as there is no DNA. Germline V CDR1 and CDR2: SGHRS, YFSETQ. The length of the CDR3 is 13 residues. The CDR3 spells CASGLLTGETQYF.

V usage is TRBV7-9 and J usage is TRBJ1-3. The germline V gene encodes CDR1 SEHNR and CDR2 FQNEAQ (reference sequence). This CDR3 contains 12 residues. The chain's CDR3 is CASSSQRDTIYF. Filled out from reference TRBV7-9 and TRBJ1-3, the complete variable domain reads DTGVSQNPRHKITKRGQNVTFRCDPISEHNRLYWYRQTLGQGPEFLTYFQNEAQLEKSRLLSDRFSAERPKGSFSTLEIQRTEQGDSAMYLCASSSQRDTIYFGEGSWLTVV.

The CDR3 spells CASSQGIDSPLHF. V is TRBV18 and J is TRBJ1-6; TCRdb designates TRBD1, a call that cannot be tested without DNA. This CDR3 has 13 residues. Germline loops: CDR1 KGHSH, CDR2 LQKENI.

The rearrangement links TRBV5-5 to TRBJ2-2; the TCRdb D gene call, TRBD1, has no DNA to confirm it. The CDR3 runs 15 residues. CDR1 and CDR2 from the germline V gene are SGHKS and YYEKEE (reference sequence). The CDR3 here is CASSRDSSNTGELFF. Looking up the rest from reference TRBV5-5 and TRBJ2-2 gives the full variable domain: DAGVTQSPTHLIKTRGQQVTLRCSPISGHKSVSWYQQVLGQGPQFIFQYYEKEERGRGNFPDRFSARQFPNYSSELNVNALLLGDSALYLCASSRDSSNTGELFFGEGSRLTVL.

The CDR3 here is CSVGGTAGETQYF. This chain joins TRBV29-1 and TRBJ2-5; the D gene TCRdb calls, TRBD1, cannot be checked with no DNA. CDR3 size: 13 residues. CDR1 SQVTM and CDR2 ANQGSEA come from the germline V gene.

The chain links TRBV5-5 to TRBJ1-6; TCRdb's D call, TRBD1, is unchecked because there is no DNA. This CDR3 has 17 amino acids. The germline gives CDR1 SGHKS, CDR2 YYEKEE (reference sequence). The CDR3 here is CASSLLPAPGAISPLHF.

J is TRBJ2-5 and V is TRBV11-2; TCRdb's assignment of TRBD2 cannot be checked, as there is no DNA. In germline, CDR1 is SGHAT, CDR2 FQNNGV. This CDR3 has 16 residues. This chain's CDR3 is CASSLVPGGGQETQYF.

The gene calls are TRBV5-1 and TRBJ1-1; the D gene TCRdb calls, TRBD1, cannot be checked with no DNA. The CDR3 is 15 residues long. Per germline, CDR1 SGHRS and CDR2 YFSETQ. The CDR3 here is CASSPRQGANTEAFF.

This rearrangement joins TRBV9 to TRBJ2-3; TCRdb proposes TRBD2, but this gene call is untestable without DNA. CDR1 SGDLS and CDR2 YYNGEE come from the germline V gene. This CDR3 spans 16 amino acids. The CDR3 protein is CASSGTSGGPTDTQYF.

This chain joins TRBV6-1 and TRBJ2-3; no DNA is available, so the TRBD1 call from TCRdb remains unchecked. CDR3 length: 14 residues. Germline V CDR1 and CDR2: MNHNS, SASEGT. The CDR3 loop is CASSPRTVSDTQYF.

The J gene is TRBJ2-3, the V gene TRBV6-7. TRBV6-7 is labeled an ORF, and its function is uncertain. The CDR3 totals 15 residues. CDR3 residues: CASSLQRSSTDTQYF.

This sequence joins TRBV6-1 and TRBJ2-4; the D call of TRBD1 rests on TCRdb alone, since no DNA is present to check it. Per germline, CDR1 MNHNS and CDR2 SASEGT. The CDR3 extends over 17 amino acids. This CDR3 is CASSRGTGVGDREIQYF.

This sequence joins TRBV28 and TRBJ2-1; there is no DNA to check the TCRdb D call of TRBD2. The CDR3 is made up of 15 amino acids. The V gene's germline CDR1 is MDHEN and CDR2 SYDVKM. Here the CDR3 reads CASRRAGGGYNEQFF.

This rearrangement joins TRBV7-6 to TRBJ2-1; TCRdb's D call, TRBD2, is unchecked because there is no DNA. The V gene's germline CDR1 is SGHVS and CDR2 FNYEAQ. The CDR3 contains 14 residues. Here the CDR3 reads CASSRGPLAGEQFF. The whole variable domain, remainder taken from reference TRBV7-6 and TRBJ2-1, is GAGVSQSPRYKVTKRGQDVALRCDPISGHVSLYWYRQALGQGPEFLTYFNYEAQQDKSGLPNDRFSAERPEGSISTLTIQRTEQRDSAMYRCASSRGPLAGEQFFGPGTRLTVL.

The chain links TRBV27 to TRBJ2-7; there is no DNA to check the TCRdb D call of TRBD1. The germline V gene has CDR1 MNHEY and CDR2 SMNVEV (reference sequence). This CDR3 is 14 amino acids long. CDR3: CASSSTGKRREQYF.

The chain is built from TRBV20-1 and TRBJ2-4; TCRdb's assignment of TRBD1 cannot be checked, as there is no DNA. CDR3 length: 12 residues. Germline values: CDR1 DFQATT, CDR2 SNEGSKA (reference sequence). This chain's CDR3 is CSASTGNNIQYF.

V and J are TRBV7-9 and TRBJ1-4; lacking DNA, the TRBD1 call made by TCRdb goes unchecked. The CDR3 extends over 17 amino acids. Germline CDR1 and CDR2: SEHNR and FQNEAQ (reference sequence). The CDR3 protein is CASIPNKGTGGTEKLFF.